These 22 T cell receptor beta chains were all obtained from the same sample, sequenced in a study of Ad26.COV2.S vaccination and SARS-CoV-2 variants. Generated by immunoSEQ multiplex PCR, the TCRdb table keeps only in-frame clones and is missing some. The table lists hundreds of thousands of clones, approximately 90% of them singletons. As for treatment: about 20 received Ad26.COV2.S at low or high dose, single or two shots; five or six received placebo; per-sample allocation not given. Sampling was performed 63 days after the first vaccine or placebo injection. Sequenced material: peripheral blood, taken in a trial of Ad26.COV2.S vaccine versus placebo. All receptors come from a person between 18 and 59 years old who received the Ad26.COV2.S COVID-19 vaccine or a placebo.

The gene calls are TRBV28 and TRBJ1-1, with D unclear. This CDR3 contains 14 residues. Germline V gives CDR1 MDHEN, CDR2 SYDVKM. With 6 bases removed from V and 0 bases from J, the gap between germline ends came to 11 bases. Here the CDR3 DNA reads TGTGCCAGCAGGCCGCCCAGGATGAACACTGAAGCTTTCTTT. Amino acids: CASRPPRMNTEAFF.

This chain connects TRBV7-8 to TRBJ2-1, with D perhaps TRBD2 (6 bases). In germline, CDR1 is SGHVS, CDR2 FQNEAQ. This CDR3 region has 13 residues. Between the trimmed V and J ends, which lost 2 bases and 10 bases, there was a span of 12 bases. CDR3 region: CASSLSTAGEQFF. For the CDR3, the DNA is TGTGCCAGCAGCTTATCGACGGCGGGGGAGCAGTTCTTC.

This clone was picked up one time. The chain combines TRBV2 with TRBJ2-7; D may match TRBD1 or TRBD2 (6 bases each). Germline CDR1 reads SNHLY; CDR2 reads FYNNEI. V shed 6 bases and J shed 4 bases, with 10 bases lying between them. This CDR3 has 12 residues. The CDR3 DNA reads TGTGCCAGCAGAGGGGGACTTTACGAGCAGTACTTC. It specifies CASRGGLYEQYF.

The rearrangement joins TRBV2 to TRBJ2-5; 14 bases agree with TRBD2. The CDR3 sequence is 17 residues long. Germline V gene lookup returns CDR1 SNHLY and CDR2 FYNNEI. Germline trimming cut 10 bases from V and 2 bases from J; bases unmatched to any gene: 12. CDR3: CATSGTSGSRRQETQYF. CDR3 nucleotides: TGTGCCACCTCCGGGACTAGCGGGAGTAGGAGGCAAGAGACCCAGTACTTC.

This rearrangement joins TRBV6-4 to TRBJ2-2; TRBD1 aligns across 8 bases. V trimming: 4 bases; J trimming: 5 bases; junction bases outside the gene matches: 6. This CDR3 region has 15 residues. CDR1 and CDR2 (germline): MRHNA, SNTAGT. This CDR3 is CASSGRQGITGELFF. The CDR3 bases are TGTGCCAGCAGTGGACGACAGGGGATAACCGGGGAGCTGTTTTTT.

The chain recombines TRBV7-9 with TRBJ2-2; D uncertain. The CDR3 sequence is 16 residues long. In germline, CDR1 is SEHNR, CDR2 FQNEAQ (reference sequence). Trimming took 0 bases from V and 4 from J, leaving 12 bases between them. For the CDR3, the DNA is TGTGCCAGCAGCTTAGCGCAACTTGGGTTCACCGGGGAGCTGTTTTTT. This translates into CASSLAQLGFTGELFF.

The chain combines TRBV10-1 with TRBJ2-5, with D possibly being TRBD1 (6 bases). Trimming cost V 3 bases and J 5 bases, with 13 bases left between them. The CDR3 totals 14 residues. Germline V gives CDR1 WNHNN, CDR2 SYGVQD (reference sequence). In DNA form, the CDR3 reads TGCGCCAGCAGTGAATCAGGGGCATCGGAGACCCAGTACTTC. Protein sequence: CASSESGASETQYF.

The CDR3 DNA reads TGTGCCAGCAGCTTGGGGGCAGGGCCCAACATTCAGTACTTC. Amino acids: CASSLGAGPNIQYF. The chain carries TRBV5-6 and TRBJ2-4; a weak D match, TRBD1 (5 bases). Germline V gene sequence: CDR1 SGHDT, CDR2 YYEEEE. Trimming cost V 0 bases and J 7 bases, with 11 bases left between them. The length of the CDR3 is 14 residues.

The chain links TRBV9 to TRBJ1-4; tentative D call: TRBD1 (6 bases). Germline V gives CDR1 SGDLS, CDR2 YYNGEE. The V end was cut by 0 bases, the J end by 7 bases, with 13 bases between. The CDR3 has 15 amino acids. Here the CDR3 DNA reads TGTGCCAGCAGCGTAGGGGGGGCTAGGAGTGAAAAACTGTTTTTT. Translating gives CASSVGGARSEKLFF.

This clone turned up a few times. The rearrangement uses TRBV20-1 and TRBJ2-7, with D perhaps TRBD2 (7 bases). V lost 3 bases, J lost 2 bases, and 11 bases lay in between. The CDR3 spans 13 residues. Germline CDR1 DFQATT, CDR2 SNEGSKA (reference sequence). Written as DNA, the CDR3 is TGCAGTGCTAGTCGGGGGGACACCTACGAGCAGTACTTC. This sequence encodes CSASRGDTYEQYF.

V usage is TRBV19 and J usage is TRBJ1-5; a weak D match, TRBD1 (6 bases). Trimming left V 10 bases short and J 5 bases short, with 18 bases between. The CDR3 contains 14 residues. CDR1 LNHDA and CDR2 SQIVND come from the germline V gene (reference sequence). The CDR3 sequence is CATQRRGADQPQHF. CDR3 coding DNA: TGTGCCACCCAAAGGCGGGGGGCGGATCAGCCCCAGCATTTT.

The chain recombines TRBV3-1 (or the pseudogene TRBV3-2) with TRBJ2-2; weak D call: TRBD2 (6 bases). The CDR3 is 15 residues long. Germline V gene data show CDR1 as LGHDT and CDR2 as YNNKEL (reference sequence). The V and J ends lost 4 bases and 3 bases respectively, with 12 bases between them. The CDR3 coding sequence is TGTGCCAGCAGCCCGTCATCGGGGGACACCGGGGAGCTGTTTTTT. It yields the protein CASSPSSGDTGELFF.

The CDR3 here is CASSLVQGGMGSPLHF. The CDR3 nucleotides are TGTGCCAGCAGCTTAGTGCAGGGGGGAATGGGTTCACCCCTCCACTTT. This chain connects TRBV7-8 to TRBJ1-6, with 7 positions matching TRBD1. This CDR3 comprises 16 residues. The germline gives CDR1 SGHVS, CDR2 FQNEAQ. The V gene end was trimmed by 1 base and the J gene end by 9 bases; junction bases not matched to a gene: 9.

The chain has TRBV6-5 and TRBJ2-7, with D unresolved. CDR3 size: 12 residues. With 9 bases removed from V and 1 base from J, the gap between germline ends came to 10 bases. Looked up from germline, CDR1 is MNHEY and CDR2 is SVGAGI. The CDR3 coding sequence is TGTGCCAGTAACAGTCGATCCTACGAGCAGTACTTC. Its translation: CASNSRSYEQYF.

The V gene is TRBV4-2, the J gene TRBJ2-3; D is perhaps TRBD2 (5 bases). From germline, CDR1 is LGHNA and CDR2 YNFKEQ. V lost 4 bases and J 1 base, leaving 9 bases between the germline ends. This CDR3 has 14 amino acids. CDR3 loop: CASSPTSGTDTQYF. CDR3 coding DNA: TGTGCCAGCAGCCCTACTAGTGGCACAGATACGCAGTATTTT.

V usage is TRBV3-1 (or the pseudogene TRBV3-2) and J usage is TRBJ1-2; D possibly corresponds to TRBD1 (6 bases). V lost 4 bases and J 8 bases, leaving 17 bases between the germline ends. CDR1 LGHDT and CDR2 YNNKEL come from the germline V gene (reference sequence). The CDR3 has 14 amino acids. The CDR3 loop is CASSPVVQGGGYTF. DNA for the CDR3: TGTGCCAGCAGCCCTGTCGTACAGGGAGGAGGCTACACCTTC.

The chain employs TRBV5-3 and TRBJ1-4, with D uncertain. TRBV5-3 is treated as an ORF (open reading frame) with a function not yet certain. The CDR3 has 12 residues. The V and J ends lost 2 bases and 6 bases respectively, with 5 bases between them. CDR3: CARSFGDEKLFF. The CDR3 coding sequence is TGTGCCAGAAGCTTCGGGGATGAAAAACTGTTTTTT.

The gene calls are TRBV2 and TRBJ2-7; possibly TRBD1 for D (6 bases). Germline V CDR1 and CDR2: SNHLY, FYNNEI. This CDR3 comprises 15 residues. Trimming removed 5 bases from V and 0 bases from J, with 14 bases in between. CDR3 protein: CASSKGTLDSYEQYF. CDR3 DNA sequence: TGTGCCAGCAGTAAAGGGACATTAGACTCCTACGAGCAGTACTTC.

The chain couples TRBV2 to TRBJ1-5; 8 nucleotides agree with TRBD1. Germline V gene sequence: CDR1 SNHLY, CDR2 FYNNEI. The CDR3 is 14 amino acids. The junction had 2 bases not matched to a gene; V was cut back by 4 bases and J by 3 bases. The CDR3 spells CASSAGQVNQPQHF. The CDR3 DNA reads as TGTGCCAGCAGTGCGGGACAGGTCAATCAGCCCCAGCATTTT.

The J gene is TRBJ1-5, the V gene TRBV24-1; TRBD1 might be the D (5 bases). The ends were cut back, 3 bases at V and 0 bases at J, with 11 bases in the middle. Germline V CDR1 and CDR2: KGHDR, SFDVKD. This CDR3 is 16 amino acids long. CDR3 protein: CATSDRGQDSNQPQHF. CDR3 nucleotide sequence: TGTGCCACCAGTGATCGAGGACAAGATAGCAATCAGCCCCAGCATTTT.

A single count supports this clone. This chain links TRBV5-1 with TRBJ2-3; no clear D. This CDR3 region has 13 residues. Per the germline V gene, CDR1 is SGHRS and CDR2 is YFSETQ. The V end lost 4 bases, the J end lost 6 bases, and 12 bases lay between the germline ends. The CDR3 region is CASSPGRDDTQYF. Here the CDR3 DNA reads TGCGCCAGCAGCCCCGGACGAGACGATACGCAGTATTTT.

This rearrangement joins TRBV7-8 to TRBJ2-7; D unclear. The germline V gene has CDR1 SGHVS and CDR2 FQNEAQ. Trimming shortened V by 2 bases and J by 4 bases, and 12 bases separated the two germline ends. The CDR3 runs 14 residues. CDR3 amino acids: CASSLLDKGYEQYF. Here the CDR3 DNA reads TGTGCCAGCAGCTTACTAGACAAAGGATACGAGCAGTACTTC.